Listed below are T cell receptor beta chains from one sample, sequenced in a study of T-cell reconstitution after alpha-beta-depleted transplantation in children. Each CDR3 protein gets one entry after TCRdb re-called the PCR reads with MiXCR. The sample includes hundreds of thousands of distinct CDR3 sequences, around 17% of them seen just once. The material sequenced was PBMCs from the stem cell graft donor, taken from the stem cell graft. The receptors come from a human donor who donated a stem cell graft to a child with acute myeloid leukemia. CDR3s include the opening cysteine and the closing phenylalanine or tryptophan. D genes are given only for firm matches. A clone size is listed for some rows: how often the clone was seen (once, few, many), or a class if it is expanded.

j_gene | d_gene | v_gene | abundance | CDR3aa | CDR3nt
TRBJ2-2 | . | TRBV6-5 | many | CASRIRVAGELFF | TGTGCCAGCAGAATCAGGGTTGCCGGGGAGCTGTTTTTT
TRBJ1-2 | . | TRBV12-3/TRBV12-4 | few | CASSLPPGSYGYTF | TGTGCCAGCAGTTTACCCCCAGGCTCCTATGGCTACACCTTC
TRBJ2-5 | . | TRBV7-9 | . | CASSSPVEETQYF | TGTGCCAGCAGCTCTCCGGTCGAGGAGACCCAGTACTTC
TRBJ1-5 | TRBD1 | TRBV20-1 | many | CSARGQGVSNQPQHF | TGCAGTGCTAGAGGGCAGGGGGTAAGCAATCAGCCCCAGCATTTT
TRBJ2-1 | . | TRBV5-5 | many | CASIGSYNEQFF | TGTGCCAGCATAGGTTCGTACAATGAGCAGTTCTTC
TRBJ1-2 | . | TRBV20-1 | . | CSASATGPVFIYGYTF | TGCAGTGCTAGCGCGACAGGACCCGTATTTATATATGGCTACACCTTC
TRBJ1-1 | TRBD1 | TRBV7-2 | . | CASSLPPDRVAFF | TGTGCCAGCAGCCTACCCCCGGACAGGGTTGCTTTCTTT
TRBJ1-2 | . | TRBV20-1 | many | CSASHDTPGGWDGYTF | TGCAGTGCTAGTCATGACACGCCTGGAGGTTGGGATGGCTACACCTTC
TRBJ1-2 | . | TRBV20-1 | many | CSAPDSGRRPGWYGYTF | TGCAGTGCCCCAGATTCCGGCAGGCGGCCGGGGTGGTATGGCTACACCTTC
TRBJ2-1 | . | TRBV6-5 | many | CASSFGGIGKVSYNEQFF | TGTGCCAGCAGTTTCGGCGGTATCGGGAAAGTCTCCTACAATGAGCAGTTCTTC
TRBJ2-5 | . | TRBV20-1 | many | CSERADQETQYF | TGCAGTGAGCGGGCAGACCAAGAGACCCAGTACTTC
TRBJ2-5 | . | TRBV20-1 | many | CSAYLKRVSYQSIEETQYF | TGCAGTGCTTACCTAAAGCGGGTATCTTACCAAAGCATTGAAGAGACCCAGTACTTC
TRBJ2-1 | . | TRBV20-1 | many | CSAPSGHGTEEQFF | TGCAGTGCCCCCTCAGGACACGGGACGGAAGAGCAGTTCTTC
TRBJ2-7 | . | TRBV20-1 | many | CSATAGEYEQYF | TGCAGTGCTACGGCAGGGGAATACGAGCAGTACTTC
TRBJ1-1 | . | TRBV5-1 | few | CASSKGTMNTEAFF | TGCGCCAGCAGCAAAGGGACGATGAACACTGAAGCTTTCTTT
TRBJ1-1 | . | TRBV7-9 | few | CASSLSRTANTEAFF | TGTGCCAGCAGCTTGAGTCGGACAGCGAACACTGAAGCTTTCTTT